The clone carrying this T cell receptor beta chain occurred a few times. Its target is unknown. Germline CDR1 LNHDA, CDR2 SQIVND (reference sequence). The CDR3 extends over 13 amino acids. Trimming stripped 10 bases from V and 4 bases from J, with 14 bases between. PCR employed 60 Vbeta and 13 Jbeta primers. Per the original data handling: Counted up in a later analysis, unique TCR beta chains came to approximately 83 million, with some 9.9 million shared. Clones were read by immunoSEQ multiplex PCR, and TCRdb kept only the in-frame ones, dropping some. V and J calls and clone size are as listed in that table; D and trimming were resolved from the DNA. Of about 93,000 clones in the sample, around four fifths were seen once. The entry originates in a study of cytomegalovirus exposure and HLA in healthy donors. Study summary: There were 85 million or so unique TCRs (from HLA-typed donors) in an early data release.

Study-wide findings and caveats: Information on immune exposure was restricted to one variable (CMV serostatus). Later analysis suggested links between common viral pathogens and several top significant clusters.

The sequencing sample was made of PBMCs. V is TRBV19 and J is TRBJ1-5, with D unclear. This TCR came from a woman between 35 and 50 years old in good health and CMV-seronegative. Here the CDR3 reads CATSNLRNQPQHF. The CDR3, as DNA: TGTGCCACCTCAAACCTGAGGAATCAGCCCCAGCATTTT.